The rows below give T cell receptor beta chains drawn from one sample of a study of blood T cell repertoires in COVID-19. TCRdb's table, derived via immunoSEQ multiplex PCR, lists solely in-frame clones and lacks some. This sample yields around 41,000 clones, of which over 80% are seen a single time; less than 20% belongs to the top ten. The sample taken for sequencing was peripheral blood. The origin of the receptors is a woman in her twenties or thirties in a cohort sampled during active COVID-19. The CDR3 runs from the conserved cysteine through the conserved F or W. D genes are given only for firm matches. Clone sizes are given selectively: once, few, many, or a class where the clone is expanded.

TRBD2	TRBV5-8	.	TRBJ2-3	CASSRWGGSTDTQYF	TGTGCCAGCAGCCGATGGGGGGGGAGCACAGATACGCAGTATTTT
.	TRBV2	few	TRBJ2-7	CASSGTGSSEQYF	TGTGCCAGCAGTGGGACGGGGTCCTCCGAGCAGTACTTC
TRBD1	TRBV9	few	TRBJ1-2	CASSQGQGYGYTF	TGTGCCAGCAGCCAGGGACAGGGATATGGCTACACCTTC
.	TRBV4-1	.	TRBJ2-3	CASSQQQGPDTQYF	TGCGCCAGCAGCCAACAACAGGGTCCAGATACGCAGTATTTT
.	TRBV9	.	TRBJ2-1	CASSVAGSYNEQFF	TGTGCCAGCAGCGTAGCCGGCTCCTACAATGAGCAGTTCTTC
.	TRBV2	few	TRBJ2-2	CASSDSRVNTGELFF	TGTGCCAGCAGTGATAGCAGGGTGAACACCGGGGAGCTGTTTTTT
TRBD2	TRBV3-1/TRBV3-2	.	TRBJ2-1	CASSLELMTSGRVYEQFF	TGTGCCAGCAGCCTAGAACTAATGACTAGCGGGAGGGTCTATGAGCAGTTCTTC
.	TRBV11-1	.	TRBJ1-3	CASTGTSGNTIYF	TGTGCCAGCACGGGAACCTCTGGAAACACCATATATTTT
TRBD2	TRBV14	.	TRBJ2-7	CASSQFSSGRDPYEQYF	TGTGCCAGCAGCCAATTTTCTAGCGGGAGAGACCCATACGAGCAGTACTTC
TRBD2	TRBV7-3	.	TRBJ2-1	CASSLGVSGSDNEQFF	TGTGCCAGCAGCTTAGGTGTCAGCGGGAGCGACAATGAGCAGTTCTTC
TRBD2	TRBV5-4	.	TRBJ2-7	CASSTSGSSYEQYF	TGTGCCAGCAGCACTAGCGGCTCCTCCTACGAGCAGTACTTC
.	TRBV7-8	.	TRBJ2-7	CASSLESGIFFYEQYF	TGTGCCAGCAGCTTAGAGTCAGGGATCTTTTTCTACGAGCAGTACTTC
.	TRBV7-2	.	TRBJ1-2	CASSLGQAWPNYGYTF	TGTGCCAGCAGCTTAGGACAGGCTTGGCCTAACTATGGCTACACCTTC
.	TRBV5-4	.	TRBJ1-1	CASSLSVARATRWSTEAFF	TGTGCCAGCAGCTTGTCGGTTGCCAGAGCTACTAGATGGAGCACTGAAGCTTTCTTT
TRBD2	TRBV19	.	TRBJ2-2	CASSITSGPTGELFF	TGTGCCAGTAGTATAACTAGCGGGCCGACCGGGGAGCTGTTTTTT
TRBD1	TRBV30	.	TRBJ1-4	CAWSVADRGGEKLFF	TGTGCCTGGAGTGTTGCCGACAGGGGGGGGGAAAAACTGTTTTTT
.	TRBV18	.	TRBJ1-1	CASSPPNRQVAEAFF	TGTGCCAGCTCACCACCTAATCGACAGGTCGCTGAAGCTTTCTTT
TRBD1	TRBV9	.	TRBJ1-4	CASSPGQGGGKLFF	TGTGCCAGCAGCCCCGGACAGGGGGGGGGAAAACTGTTTTTT
.	TRBV5-1	.	TRBJ1-2	CASSSAGLGDGYTF	TGCGCCAGCAGCTCTGCCGGATTGGGCGATGGCTACACCTTC
.	TRBV29-1	.	TRBJ2-7	CSVTWGAIPYEQYF	TGCAGCGTGACCTGGGGAGCTATCCCCTACGAGCAGTACTTC
.	TRBV30	.	TRBJ1-5	CASSYLDKEYSNQPQHF	TGTGCCTCTTCCTACTTGGACAAGGAATATAGCAATCAGCCCCAGCATTTT
.	TRBV11-2	.	TRBJ2-5	CASSLDSETQYF	TGTGCCAGCAGCTTGGACAGCGAGACCCAGTACTTC
TRBD1	TRBV6-5	once	TRBJ1-4	CASSSGTVKPSEKLFF	TGTGCCAGCAGTTCCGGGACAGTGAAACCCTCCGAAAAACTGTTTTTT
TRBD2	TRBV9	once	TRBJ2-1	CASSVEPAGSKYYNEQFF	TGTGCCAGCAGCGTAGAACCAGCGGGGTCCAAATACTACAATGAGCAGTTCTTC
.	TRBV11-3	.	TRBJ2-7	CASSPGRGTYEQYF	TGTGCCAGCAGCCCAGGGCGCGGGACCTACGAGCAGTACTTC
.	TRBV28	few	TRBJ2-3	CASSLVGSTQYF	TGTGCCAGCAGTTTAGTCGGGAGTACGCAGTATTTT
TRBD2	TRBV2	once	TRBJ2-5	CASRGSGRTQETQYF	TGTGCCAGCAGAGGTAGCGGGAGGACCCAAGAGACCCAGTACTTC
.	TRBV6-5	.	TRBJ2-7	CASRAGASEQYF	TGTGCCAGCCGGGCAGGGGCTTCCGAGCAGTACTTC
.	TRBV5-6	.	TRBJ2-7	CASSLGQSSLYEQYF	TGTGCCAGCAGCTTGGGACAGTCCTCGTTGTACGAGCAGTACTTC
TRBD2	TRBV15	.	TRBJ2-3	CATSREGVAGGPNTDTQYF	TGTGCCACCAGCAGAGAGGGTGTGGCGGGAGGGCCAAATACAGATACGCAGTATTTT
.	TRBV5-1	.	TRBJ1-2	CASSPTGIDYGYTF	TGCGCCAGCAGCCCGACAGGTATCGACTATGGCTACACCTTC
.	TRBV19	.	TRBJ2-5	CASSKEQGGRETQYF	TGTGCCAGCAGTAAAGAACAGGGGGGGCGGGAGACCCAGTACTTC
.	TRBV9	.	TRBJ1-1	CASSVSVNTEAFF	TGTGCCAGCAGCGTATCAGTGAACACTGAAGCTTTCTTT
TRBD1	TRBV7-9	.	TRBJ2-7	CASSPPRTGVGEQYF	TGTGCCAGCAGCCCCCCCAGGACAGGGGTGGGCGAGCAGTACTTC
TRBD2	TRBV7-9	few	TRBJ2-7	CASSFSSGKEQYF	TGTGCCAGCAGCTTTTCGAGCGGGAAGGAGCAGTACTTC
.	TRBV6-4	.	TRBJ2-2	CASSETNTGELFF	TGTGCCAGCAGTGAGACAAACACCGGGGAGCTGTTTTTT
TRBD1	TRBV19	.	TRBJ2-3	CASRRDSSTDTQYF	TGTGCCAGTAGGAGGGACAGTAGCACAGATACGCAGTATTTT
TRBD2	TRBV6-6	.	TRBJ2-3	CASRVTSGRSTDTQYF	TGTGCCAGCAGGGTGACTAGCGGGAGAAGCACAGATACGCAGTATTTT
TRBD1	TRBV7-8	once	TRBJ1-5	CASSLGATGDQPQHF	TGTGCCAGCAGCTTAGGTGCGACAGGGGATCAGCCCCAGCATTTT
.	TRBV7-3	.	TRBJ2-2	CASSLSGGRSGELFF	TGTGCCAGCAGCTTAAGTGGTGGCCGATCCGGGGAGCTGTTTTTT
TRBD1	TRBV4-3	.	TRBJ1-6	CASSQDRGTGGSPLHF	TGCGCCAGCAGCCAAGATCGGGGGACAGGGGGCTCACCCCTCCACTTT
TRBD1	TRBV5-6	.	TRBJ2-7	CASNLQGTYEQYF	TGTGCCAGCAACCTACAGGGGACCTACGAGCAGTACTTC
TRBD2	TRBV18	once	TRBJ2-4	CASSFSQPGLAENIQYF	TGTGCCAGCTCATTCTCACAACCGGGACTAGCGGAAAACATTCAGTACTTC
TRBD2	TRBV11-2	.	TRBJ2-2	CASSYGGRPTGELFF	TGTGCCAGCAGTTACGGGGGGAGGCCCACCGGGGAGCTGTTTTTT
.	TRBV20-1	.	TRBJ1-6	CSASPEGGSPLHF	TGCAGTGCTAGTCCGGAGGGCGGTTCACCCCTCCACTTT
TRBD2	TRBV4-2	.	TRBJ2-7	CASSQEWTSGTPVLYEQYF	TGTGCCAGCAGCCAAGAGTGGACTAGCGGGACCCCAGTACTCTACGAGCAGTACTTC
TRBD2	TRBV6-6	.	TRBJ2-7	CASSGSGGTYEQYF	TGTGCCAGCAGTGGCTCGGGGGGTACCTACGAGCAGTACTTC
TRBD1	TRBV19	.	TRBJ1-2	CASSQLQGALLSNYGYTF	TGTGCCAGTAGCCAGTTACAGGGGGCCCTCCTGTCTAACTATGGCTACACCTTC
.	TRBV4-3	.	TRBJ1-1	CASSLQVRNTEAFF	TGCGCCAGCAGCCTACAGGTGAGGAACACTGAAGCTTTCTTT
.	TRBV7-2	once	TRBJ2-1	CASSLGSSGVNEQFF	TGTGCCAGCAGCTTAGGCTCCTCGGGGGTCAATGAGCAGTTCTTC
TRBD2	TRBV11-3	once	TRBJ2-1	CASSLDGASGSSGEQFF	TGTGCCAGCAGCTTAGATGGTGCTAGCGGGAGCTCCGGCGAGCAGTTCTTC
TRBD2	TRBV6-2/TRBV6-3	.	TRBJ2-1	CASSYSASGRAKDEQFF	TGTGCCAGCAGTTACTCTGCTAGCGGGAGGGCCAAAGATGAGCAGTTCTTC
.	TRBV14	.	TRBJ1-4	CASSQGGLWEKLFF	TGTGCCAGCAGCCAAGGGGGACTATGGGAAAAACTGTTTTTT
TRBD2	TRBV6-6	few	TRBJ2-7	CATISGGSFYEQYF	TGTGCCACCATCTCAGGCGGGAGTTTTTACGAGCAGTACTTC
TRBD2	TRBV2	.	TRBJ2-5	CASIGGRGEKTQYF	TGTGCCAGCATCGGCGGGAGGGGGGAAAAGACCCAGTACTTC
.	TRBV6-5	once	TRBJ1-1	CASSYSGDGGTEAFF	TGTGCCAGCAGTTACTCAGGGGACGGGGGCACTGAAGCTTTCTTT
.	TRBV9	.	TRBJ2-7	CASSVDGGGHEQYF	TGTGCCAGCAGCGTAGATGGCGGAGGGCACGAGCAGTACTTC
.	TRBV21-1	.	TRBJ1-6	CASSQGTGDSPLHF	TGTGCCAGCAGCCAAGGGACAGGGGACTCACCCCTCCACTTT
.	TRBV12-3/TRBV12-4	.	TRBJ1-2	CASSLYSNYGYTF	TGTGCCAGCAGTTTGTACTCTAACTATGGCTACACCTTC
TRBD1	TRBV6-5	.	TRBJ1-4	CASSLRTGGSEKLFF	TGTGCCAGCAGTCTTCGGACAGGGGGCAGTGAAAAACTGTTTTTT